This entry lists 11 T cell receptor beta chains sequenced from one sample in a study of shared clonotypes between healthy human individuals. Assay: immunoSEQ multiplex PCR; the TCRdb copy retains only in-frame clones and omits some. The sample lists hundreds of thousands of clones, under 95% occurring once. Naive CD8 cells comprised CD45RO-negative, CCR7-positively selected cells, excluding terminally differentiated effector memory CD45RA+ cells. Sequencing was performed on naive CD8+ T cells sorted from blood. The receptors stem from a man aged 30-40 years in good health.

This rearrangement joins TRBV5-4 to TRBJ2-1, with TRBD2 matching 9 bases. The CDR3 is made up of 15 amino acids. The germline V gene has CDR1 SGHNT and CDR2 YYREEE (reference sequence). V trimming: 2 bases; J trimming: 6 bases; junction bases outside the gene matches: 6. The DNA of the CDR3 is TGTGCCAGCAGCTTAGGGACTAGCTGGGCCAATGAGCAGTTCTTC. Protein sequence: CASSLGTSWANEQFF.

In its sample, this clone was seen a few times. CDR3 in DNA: TGTGCCAGCAGCGCGAGTATGGACACTGAAGCTTTCTTT. Residues: CASSASMDTEAFF. The chain has TRBV11-3 and TRBJ1-1; D not certain. The CDR3 consists of 13 residues. Trimming stripped 5 bases from V and 3 bases from J, with 10 bases between. The V gene's germline CDR1 is SGHNT and CDR2 YENEEA.

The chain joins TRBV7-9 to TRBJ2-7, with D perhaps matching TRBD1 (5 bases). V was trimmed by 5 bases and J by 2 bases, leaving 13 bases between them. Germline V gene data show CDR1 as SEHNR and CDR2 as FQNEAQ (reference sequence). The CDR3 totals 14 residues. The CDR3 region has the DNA TGTGCCAGCAGCCCGACGAGCAGGGCCTACGAGCAGTACTTC. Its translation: CASSPTSRAYEQYF.

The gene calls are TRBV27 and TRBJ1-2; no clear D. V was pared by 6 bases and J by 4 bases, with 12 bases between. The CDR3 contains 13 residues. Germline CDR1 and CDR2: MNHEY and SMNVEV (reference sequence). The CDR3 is CASSRGSLYGYTF. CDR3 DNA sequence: TGTGCCAGCAGCCGTGGCAGCCTCTATGGCTACACCTTC.

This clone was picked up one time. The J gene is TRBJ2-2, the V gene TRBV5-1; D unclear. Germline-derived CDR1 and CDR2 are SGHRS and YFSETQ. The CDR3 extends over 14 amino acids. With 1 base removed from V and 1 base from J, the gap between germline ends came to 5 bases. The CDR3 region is CASSLQMNTGELFF. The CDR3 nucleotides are TGCGCCAGCAGCTTGCAGATGAACACCGGGGAGCTGTTTTTT. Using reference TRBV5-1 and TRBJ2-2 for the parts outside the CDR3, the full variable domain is KAGVTQTPRYLIKTRGQQVTLSCSPISGHRSVSWYQQTPGQGLQFLFEYFSETQRNKGNFPGRFSGRQFSNSRSEMNVSTLELGDSALYLCASSLQMNTGELFFGEGSRLTVL.

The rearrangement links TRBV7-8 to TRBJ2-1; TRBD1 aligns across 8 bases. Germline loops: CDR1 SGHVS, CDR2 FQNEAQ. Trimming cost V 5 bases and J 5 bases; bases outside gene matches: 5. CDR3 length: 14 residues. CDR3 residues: CASSLWTGNNEQFF. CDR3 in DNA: TGTGCCAGCAGCCTTTGGACAGGGAACAATGAGCAGTTCTTC.

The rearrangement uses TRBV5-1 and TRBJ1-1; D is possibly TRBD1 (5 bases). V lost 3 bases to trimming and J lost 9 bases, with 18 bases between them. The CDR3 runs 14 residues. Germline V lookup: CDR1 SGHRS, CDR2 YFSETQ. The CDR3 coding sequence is TGCGCCAGCAGCTGGGGTCAGGGAGTCCGCCAAGCTTTCTTT. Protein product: CASSWGQGVRQAFF. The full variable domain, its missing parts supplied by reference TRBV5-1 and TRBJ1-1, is KAGVTQTPRYLIKTRGQQVTLSCSPISGHRSVSWYQQTPGQGLQFLFEYFSETQRNKGNFPGRFSGRQFSNSRSEMNVSTLELGDSALYLCASSWGQGVRQAFFGQGTRLTVV.

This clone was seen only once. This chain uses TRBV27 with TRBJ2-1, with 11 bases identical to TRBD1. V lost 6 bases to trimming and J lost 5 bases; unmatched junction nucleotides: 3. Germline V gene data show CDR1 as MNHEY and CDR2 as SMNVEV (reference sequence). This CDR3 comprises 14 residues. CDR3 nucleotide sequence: TGTGCCAGCAGCGGGACAGGGGGGAACAATGAGCAGTTCTTC. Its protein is CASSGTGGNNEQFF.

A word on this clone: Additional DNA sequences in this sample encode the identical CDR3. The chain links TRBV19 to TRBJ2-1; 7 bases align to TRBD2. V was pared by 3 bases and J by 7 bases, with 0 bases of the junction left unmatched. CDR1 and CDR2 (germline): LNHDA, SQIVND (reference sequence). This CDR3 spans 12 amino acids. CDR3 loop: CASSIGGNEQFF. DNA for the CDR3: TGTGCCAGTAGTATCGGGGGGAATGAGCAGTTCTTC.

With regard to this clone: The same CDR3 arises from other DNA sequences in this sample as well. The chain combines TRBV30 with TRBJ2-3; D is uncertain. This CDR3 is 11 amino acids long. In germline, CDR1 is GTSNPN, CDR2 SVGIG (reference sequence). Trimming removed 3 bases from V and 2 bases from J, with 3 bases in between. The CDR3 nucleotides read TGTGCCTGGAGCGACACAGATACGCAGTATTTT. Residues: CAWSDTDTQYF.

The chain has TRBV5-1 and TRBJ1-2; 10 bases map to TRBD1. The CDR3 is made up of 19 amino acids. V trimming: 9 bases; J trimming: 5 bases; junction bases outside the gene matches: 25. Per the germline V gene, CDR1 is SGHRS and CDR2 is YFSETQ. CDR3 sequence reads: CATSSDPGTGDPRLYGYTF. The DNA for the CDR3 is TGCGCCACCTCGAGCGACCCCGGGACAGGGGATCCAAGGCTTTATGGCTACACCTTC.